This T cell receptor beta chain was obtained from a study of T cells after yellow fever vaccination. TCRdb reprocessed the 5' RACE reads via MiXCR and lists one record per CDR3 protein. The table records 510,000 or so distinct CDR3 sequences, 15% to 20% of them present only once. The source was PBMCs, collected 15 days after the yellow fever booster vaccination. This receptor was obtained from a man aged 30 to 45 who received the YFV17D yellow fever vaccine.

The CDR3 nucleotides are TGTGCCAGCAGTTACTTGGGCAGTTTGGCTCAGCCCCAGCATTTT. The encoded protein is CASSYLGSLAQPQHF. V is TRBV6-2 or TRBV6-3 and J is TRBJ1-5, with D unresolved. V dropped 1 base and J dropped 6 bases, with 13 bases sitting between them. Germline loops: CDR1 MNHEY, CDR2 SVGEGT. This CDR3 spans 15 amino acids.